These 21 T cell receptor beta chains share one sample of origin, sequenced in a study of blood T cell repertoires in COVID-19. Clones were read by immunoSEQ multiplex PCR, and TCRdb kept only the in-frame ones, dropping some. The data show hundreds of thousands of clones, with around 86% seen just once and roughly 1.6% held by the top ten. Sequencing was performed on PBMCs or T cells enriched from blood (not recorded which). These receptors all come from a woman aged 45-60 years who had recovered from COVID-19.

The CDR3 nucleotides are TGTGCCAGCGAAAAGACAGAGTGGTTATCCTACGAGCAGTACTTC. This translates into CASEKTEWLSYEQYF. The chain recombines TRBV6-5 with TRBJ2-7, with D tentatively TRBD1 (5 bases). This CDR3 spans 15 amino acids. V lost 8 bases and J lost 1, with 18 bases in between. Germline CDR1 MNHEY, CDR2 SVGAGI.

The J gene is TRBJ2-1, the V gene TRBV7-3; 14 bases align to TRBD2. The CDR3 consists of 14 residues. The germline V gene encodes CDR1 SGHTA and CDR2 FQGTGA. Trimming at V came to 4 bases and at J to 9 bases, leaving 2 bases not matched to a gene. This CDR3 is CASSSGLAGGEQFF. CDR3 DNA: TGTGCCAGCAGCTCCGGACTAGCGGGAGGTGAGCAGTTCTTC. The entire variable domain, with the rest obtained from reference TRBV7-3 and TRBJ2-1, is as follows: GAGVSQTPSNKVTEKGKYVELRCDPISGHTALYWYRQSLGQGPEFLIYFQGTGAADDSGLPNDRFFAVRPEGSVSTLKIQRTERGDSAVYLCASSSGLAGGEQFFGPGTRLTVL.

The chain employs TRBV5-1 and TRBJ1-5; 8 bases are shared with TRBD1. J lost 8 bases, V lost 1 base, and 2 bases had no gene match. The CDR3 loop spans 13 amino acids. The germline V gene has CDR1 SGHRS and CDR2 YFSETQ. CDR3 residues: CASSLTGGEPQHF. The CDR3 DNA sequence: TGCGCCAGCAGCTTGACAGGGGGAGAGCCCCAGCATTTT. Variable domain in full (rest from reference TRBV5-1 and TRBJ1-5): KAGVTQTPRYLIKTRGQQVTLSCSPISGHRSVSWYQQTPGQGLQFLFEYFSETQRNKGNFPGRFSGRQFSNSRSEMNVSTLELGDSALYLCASSLTGGEPQHFGDGTRLSIL.

The V call is TRBV5-5, the J call TRBJ1-6; TRBD1 aligns across 9 bases. The CDR3 is 15 residues long. CDR1 and CDR2 (germline): SGHKS, YYEKEE (reference sequence). CDR3 amino acids: CPPSRDRAHDSPLHF. CDR3 in DNA: TGTCCCCCGTCCCGGGACAGGGCCCATGACTCACCCCTCCACTTT.

The chain employs TRBV21-1 and TRBJ2-1; no check of the table's D call, TRBD2, against the DNA was made. TRBV21-1 is given as a pseudogene. The CDR3 has 17 amino acids. CDR3 sequence (DNA): TGTGCCAGCACCCCCCAACCGAGGGGACTCTCCTACAATGAGCAGTTCTTC. Translation: CASTPQPRGLSYNEQFF.

The chain is built from TRBV5-5 and TRBJ2-3; D perhaps matches TRBD1 (5 bases). V shed 2 bases and J shed 1 base, with 8 bases lying between them. There are 14 residues in the CDR3. Germline V gene sequence: CDR1 SGHKS, CDR2 YYEKEE (reference sequence). CDR3 in amino acids: CASSFDSGTDTQYF. In DNA form, the CDR3 reads TGTGCCAGCAGCTTCGACAGCGGCACAGATACGCAGTATTTT.

The V gene is TRBV6-5, the J gene TRBJ1-2; 7 positions match TRBD1. The V gene end was trimmed by 8 bases and the J gene end by 2 bases; junction bases not matched to a gene: 2. CDR3 size: 12 residues. Per the germline V gene, CDR1 is MNHEY and CDR2 is SVGAGI. CDR3 bases: TGTGCCAGCGCGACAGGGAACTATGGCTACACCTTC. This encodes CASATGNYGYTF.

This clone was recorded a few times. The chain combines TRBV7-6 with TRBJ1-3; no clear D. There are 15 residues in the CDR3. The germline V and J ends were trimmed by 3 bases and 0 bases, with 9 bases remaining between them. Germline V gene data show CDR1 as SGHVS and CDR2 as FNYEAQ. CDR3 nucleotides: TGTGCCAGCAGCTTCGTAATTGTCTCTGGAAACACCATATATTTT. As protein: CASSFVIVSGNTIYF.

J is TRBJ1-2 and V is TRBV19; the match to TRBD1 covers 9 bases. CDR1 is LNHDA and CDR2 is SQIVND in the germline V gene (reference sequence). With V trimmed by 3 bases and J by 5 bases, 10 bases remained unmatched. The CDR3 covers 16 residues. CDR3 nucleotide sequence: TGTGCCAGTAGTATCGAGAAGGGGGACAGGGATTATGGCTACACCTTC. Translated, it gives CASSIEKGDRDYGYTF.

The rearrangement links TRBV9 to TRBJ2-1; tentative D call: TRBD2 (6 bases). With 0 bases removed from V and 3 bases from J, the gap between germline ends came to 10 bases. This CDR3 contains 15 residues. CDR1 is SGDLS, CDR2 YYNGEE, per germline. CDR3 sequence (DNA): TGTGCCAGCAGCGTAGATGGGGAGGACTACAATGAGCAGTTCTTC. Its translation: CASSVDGEDYNEQFF. The full variable domain, with the rest looked up from reference TRBV9 and TRBJ2-1, is DSGVTQTPKHLITATGQRVTLRCSPRSGDLSVYWYQQSLDQGLQFLIQYYNGEERAKGNILERFSAQQFPDLHSELNLSSLELGDSALYFCASSVDGEDYNEQFFGPGTRLTVL.

The chain has TRBV6-5 and TRBJ1-1; 10 nucleotides agree with TRBD1. This CDR3 is 13 amino acids long. The trim removed 6 bases at V and 13 bases at J, leaving 11 bases unmatched. Germline V lookup: CDR1 MNHEY, CDR2 SVGAGI. CDR3 nucleotides: TGTGCCAGCAGGGGACCGGGACAGGGGTACGGTTTCTTT. Translation gives CASRGPGQGYGFF.

This clone was recorded once. The V gene is TRBV4-2, the J gene TRBJ2-7, with 15 bases fitting TRBD2. The V gene end was trimmed by 4 bases and the J gene end by 2 bases; junction bases not matched to a gene: 6. This CDR3 comprises 17 residues. Germline V gene sequence: CDR1 LGHNA, CDR2 YNFKEQ. The CDR3 nucleotides read TGTGCCAGCAGCCTAGGACTAGCGGGAGGGAAGACCTACGAGCAGTACTTC. Translating it yields CASSLGLAGGKTYEQYF.

This chain uses TRBV11-2 with TRBJ1-6, with 9 bases identical to TRBD1. With V trimmed by 4 bases and J by 7 bases, 5 bases remained unmatched. The CDR3 totals 15 residues. Germline values: CDR1 SGHAT, CDR2 FQNNGV. This CDR3 is CASSSAGTGNSPLHF. CDR3 sequence (DNA): TGTGCCAGCAGCTCGGCCGGGACAGGGAATTCACCCCTCCACTTT.

This chain uses TRBV29-1 with TRBJ1-1, with 8 positions matching TRBD1. Germline trimming cut 6 bases from V and 4 bases from J; bases unmatched to any gene: 4. CDR3 length: 12 residues. The germline V gene has CDR1 SQVTM and CDR2 ANQGSEA. Here the CDR3 DNA reads TGCAGCGTAGGACAGGGATCCACTGAAGCTTTCTTT. Translated, it gives CSVGQGSTEAFF.

This clone was observed a handful of times. The chain combines TRBV28 with TRBJ1-3; 9 bases map to TRBD1. Germline V gene data show CDR1 as MDHEN and CDR2 as SYDVKM. The CDR3 is 15 amino acids. V was clipped by 1 base and J by 6 bases; unmatched bases: 4. Here the CDR3 reads CASSLYRGQKNTIYF. In DNA, the CDR3 is TGTGCCAGCAGTTTATACAGGGGGCAAAAAAACACCATATATTTT.

This chain links TRBV29-1 with TRBJ2-7, with 10 bases fitting TRBD2. There are 14 residues in the CDR3. Trimming removed 5 bases from V and 6 bases from J; junction bases left unmatched: 10. Germline assignment: CDR1 SQVTM and CDR2 ANQGSEA. The CDR3 reads CSVKRAGGPFEQYF. In DNA, the CDR3 is TGCAGCGTTAAACGAGCGGGAGGGCCGTTCGAGCAGTACTTC.

V is TRBV6-5 and J is TRBJ2-5; the match to TRBD1 covers 9 bases. This CDR3 contains 15 residues. Per germline, CDR1 MNHEY and CDR2 SVGAGI. V lost 5 bases to trimming and J lost 2 bases; unmatched junction nucleotides: 6. The CDR3 nucleotides read TGTGCCAGCAGTCCCACAGGGGGCCTACAAGAGACCCAGTACTTC. Translated: CASSPTGGLQETQYF.

This rearrangement joins TRBV13 to TRBJ2-7, with 8 bases aligning to TRBD2. The CDR3 runs 14 residues. V gave up 1 base and J gave up 7 bases; unmatched junction bases: 6. Per the germline V gene, CDR1 is PRHDT and CDR2 is FYEKMQ (reference sequence). This CDR3 is CASSLAGGMGEQYF. CDR3 DNA sequence: TGTGCCAGCAGCTTAGCGGGAGGGATGGGGGAGCAGTACTTC.

CDR3 bases: TGTGCCAGCAGCCCGGTAGCGGGAGGGGATCTCAATGAGCAGTTCTTC. Encoded protein: CASSPVAGGDLNEQFF. The chain combines TRBV5-4 with TRBJ2-1; TRBD2 matches at 11 bases. The CDR3 is 16 amino acids. Germline values: CDR1 SGHNT, CDR2 YYREEE (reference sequence). J was trimmed by 6 bases and V by 4 bases; bases with no gene match: 9.

Comment on this clone: At one end, the junction sequence differs from germline, possibly due to a read error. The chain couples TRBV7-7 to TRBJ2-3; D possibly corresponds to TRBD1 (7 bases). The CDR3 is 17 amino acids. Germline assignment: CDR1 SSHAT and CDR2 FNYEAQ (reference sequence). CDR3 region: CASSPYPGQAGTDTQYF. The CDR3 bases are TGTGCTAGCAGCCCCTATCCCGGACAGGCGGGGACAGATACGCAGTATTTT. Full variable domain (remainder filled in from reference TRBV7-7 and TRBJ2-3): GAGVSQSPRYKVTKRGQDVTLRCDPISSHATLYWYQQALGQGPEFLTYFNYEAQPDKSGLPSDRFSAERPEGSISTLTIQRTEQRDSAMYRCASSPYPGQAGTDTQYFGPGTRLTVL.

Comment on this clone: The junction departs from the called germline gene at one end, perhaps through a read error. J is TRBJ1-5 and V is TRBV2; 7 bases map to TRBD1. Looked up from germline, CDR1 is SNHLY and CDR2 is FYNNEI. This CDR3 is built from 13 residues. As DNA, the CDR3 is TGTGCCAGCAGCACTGGCGAATTTGGACAGGAGGATTTT. Translated, it gives CASSTGEFGQEDF.